One sample yielded the 5 T cell receptor beta chains listed below, sequenced in a study of T cell responses to AZD1222 COVID-19 vaccine. Clones were sequenced by immunoSEQ multiplex PCR, and TCRdb holds only the in-frame ones, with some missing. The sample has 150,000 to 200,000 clones, 85% to 95% seen once; the top ten hold about 2.1%. Sequencing was performed on peripheral blood, taken 28 days after the second AZD1222 dose. The receptor source for this set is an adult who received the AZD1222 COVID-19 vaccine.

J is TRBJ1-2 and V is TRBV18; D is uncertain. This CDR3 spans 15 amino acids. CDR1 and CDR2 from the germline V gene are KGHSH and LQKENI. V shed 3 bases and J shed 2 bases, with 13 bases lying between them. CDR3 DNA: TGTGCCAGCTCACCGGATCCTCAGATAAACTATGGCTACACCTTC. This gives the protein CASSPDPQINYGYTF.

This clone has just a few counts. The rearrangement links TRBV4-1 to TRBJ2-2; 12 bases agree with TRBD2. The CDR3 totals 15 residues. With V trimmed by 4 bases and J by 5 bases, 2 bases remained unmatched. From germline, CDR1 is MGHRA and CDR2 YSYEKL. The CDR3 loop is CASSPGLAGTGELFF. The CDR3, as DNA: TGCGCCAGCAGCCCCGGACTAGCGGGGACCGGGGAGCTGTTTTTT.

V is TRBV7-3 and J is TRBJ2-3, with 10 bases fitting TRBD2. This CDR3 spans 16 amino acids. The germline CDR1 and CDR2 sequences are SGHTA and FQGTGA. J gave up 2 bases and V 5 bases, and 7 bases lay outside the gene matches. The CDR3 protein is CASSPGTSVLTDTQYF. The CDR3, as DNA: TGTGCCAGCAGCCCCGGGACTAGCGTACTCACAGATACGCAGTATTTT.

V is TRBV25-1 and J is TRBJ1-4; D is ambiguous. This CDR3 has 13 amino acids. Germline loops: CDR1 MGHDK, CDR2 SYGVNS. V was clipped by 1 base and J by 12 bases, with 12 bases between them. The CDR3 bases are TGTGCCAGCAGTGAATTAATTAACGGGGAACTGTTTTTT. Protein sequence: CASSELINGELFF.

This clone was picked up one time. This chain links TRBV7-2 with TRBJ2-5; D is unresolved. This CDR3 has 14 amino acids. V dropped 1 base and J dropped 5 bases, with 11 bases sitting between them. CDR1 and CDR2 (germline): SGHTA, FQGNSA. As DNA, the CDR3 is TGTGCCAGCAGCTTAGGGCTTCCGTCGGAGACCCAGTACTTC. It codes for CASSLGLPSETQYF.